This T cell receptor beta chain was retrieved from a study of T cells in Graves' hyperthyroidism and ophthalmopathy. Clinical symptoms, serum thyroxine and TRAb, thyroid ultrasound and orbital computed tomography were used for the diagnoses. There are 13 residues in the CDR3. V lost 7 bases, J lost 6 bases, and 5 bases stayed unmatched. Germline values: CDR1 MNHNS, CDR2 SASEGT. It was RNA transcripts that yielded the amplified TCR beta CDR3 regions. The HTBI primer set served for first-round RT-PCR of the TCR CDR3. TCRdb analysed the multiplex PCR reads with MiXCR anew, one entry per CDR3 protein. This table has fewer than 450,000 distinct CDR3 sequences, roughly a sixth appearing once. This clonotype was found a few times. Its antigen is as yet unknown. A read error may explain this, as a much larger clone is one base away. Overall study findings and caveats: A model using 13 V-J features told ophthalmopathy apart from stable hyperthyroidism. The model forecast ophthalmopathy, anticipating it by a median roughly 6.5 months before onset.

This clonotype originated in a woman aged 25-40 years with Graves' hyperthyroidism that later progressed to Graves' ophthalmopathy. V usage is TRBV6-1 and J usage is TRBJ2-2, with TRBD2 identical over 7 bases. The sample consisted of blood. In DNA form, the CDR3 reads TGTGCCAGCAAAGGGACTATCCCCGGGGAGCTGTTTTTT. Protein product: CASKGTIPGELFF.